These 25 T cell receptor beta chains were all obtained from the same sample, sequenced in a study of neurological immune-mediated disorders. Each CDR3 protein gets one entry after TCRdb re-called the 5' RACE reads with MiXCR. The data contain 53,000 or so distinct CDR3 sequences, 7% to 10% of them singletons. Time point given: longitudinal time-point 3. Sequences were obtained from PBMCs. The receptor source for this set is a woman aged 40 to 49 in good health.

This clonotype was detected a few times. This CDR3 is CASSPRTAYEQYF. CDR3 nucleotide sequence: TGTGCCAGCAGCCCCCGGACAGCCTACGAGCAGTACTTC. This chain uses TRBV9 with TRBJ2-7; D perhaps matches TRBD1 (6 bases). This CDR3 contains 13 residues. Trimming pared 4 bases from V and 2 bases from J, leaving 10 bases between. Germline-derived CDR1 and CDR2 are SGDLS and YYNGEE.

This clonotype was picked up many times. The rearrangement links TRBV20-1 to TRBJ2-7; a possible D gene is TRBD2 (5 bases). Germline lookup yields CDR1 DFQATT and CDR2 SNEGSKA (reference sequence). The CDR3 has 12 amino acids. The ends were cut back, 0 bases at V and 2 bases at J, with 5 bases in the middle. The CDR3 region is CSAREGAYEQYF. CDR3 DNA: TGCAGTGCTAGAGAGGGAGCCTACGAGCAGTACTTC.

This clonotype was found many times. The J gene is TRBJ1-2, the V gene TRBV5-1; D ambiguous. The V end was cut by 1 base, the J end by 3 bases, with 10 bases between. The CDR3 extends over 14 amino acids. The germline V gene has CDR1 SGHRS and CDR2 YFSETQ. CDR3 DNA: TGCGCCAGCAGCTTGTCACAGCCCGACTATGGCTACACCTTC. Amino acids: CASSLSQPDYGYTF.

In this sample, this clonotype turned up a few times. The gene calls are TRBV7-8 and TRBJ1-5; tentatively, D is TRBD1 (5 bases). Germline CDR1 reads SGHVS; CDR2 reads FQNEAQ. This CDR3 has 16 amino acids. Trimming shortened V by 5 bases and J by 0 bases, and 14 bases separated the two germline ends. DNA for the CDR3: TGTGCCAGCAGCCCTACCACAGGTCTTAGCAATCAGCCCCAGCATTTT. Its translation is CASSPTTGLSNQPQHF.

This clonotype was recorded many times. The V and J genes are TRBV6-1 and TRBJ2-5, with 9 bases matching TRBD2. The CDR3 length is 15 residues. J lost 5 bases, V lost 6 bases, and 10 bases had no gene match. Germline CDR1 is MNHNS and CDR2 is SASEGT. The CDR3 sequence: CASRVASGVVETQYF. CDR3 coding DNA: TGTGCCAGCAGGGTAGCTAGCGGGGTTGTGGAGACCCAGTACTTC.

This clonotype was seen many times. The rearrangement links TRBV7-2 to TRBJ1-5; weak D call: TRBD1 (5 bases). CDR1 and CDR2 (germline): SGHTA, FQGNSA. V lost 3 bases to trimming and J lost 2 bases, with 8 bases between them. The CDR3 extends over 14 amino acids. The chain's CDR3 is CASSFQGGNQPQHF. The CDR3 bases are TGTGCCAGCAGCTTTCAGGGTGGCAATCAGCCCCAGCATTTT.

Many counts were recorded for this clonotype. The chain joins TRBV5-6 to TRBJ2-1; D is unresolved. CDR1 is SGHDT, CDR2 YYEEEE, per germline. CDR3 size: 13 residues. The V end lost 3 bases, the J end lost 10 bases, and 14 bases lay between the germline ends. The DNA of the CDR3 is TGTGCCAGCAGCTCCCCGGACGAGGCCGAGCAGTTCTTC. It codes for CASSSPDEAEQFF.

This clonotype came up many times. This sequence joins TRBV10-3 and TRBJ2-3, with D possibly matching TRBD1 (6 bases). With 8 bases removed from V and 2 bases from J, the gap between germline ends came to 14 bases. CDR3 size: 14 residues. CDR1 and CDR2 (germline): ENHRY, SYGVKD. The CDR3 coding sequence is TGTGCCATCGGGGGCCCCCTTTTCACAGATACGCAGTATTTT. Residues: CAIGGPLFTDTQYF.

In its sample, this clonotype was seen many times. This chain links TRBV4-2 with TRBJ1-1; the match to TRBD1 covers 7 bases. This CDR3 has 12 amino acids. J was trimmed by 7 bases and V by 3 bases; bases with no gene match: 2. Looked up from germline, CDR1 is LGHNA and CDR2 is YNFKEQ. The CDR3 spells CASSHDRDEAFF. In DNA form, the CDR3 reads TGTGCCAGCAGCCACGACAGGGATGAAGCTTTCTTT.

Ten or more counts support this clonotype. V is TRBV27 and J is TRBJ2-1, with 7 bases lining up with TRBD2. The CDR3 covers 14 residues. Germline trimming cut 0 bases from V and 9 bases from J; bases unmatched to any gene: 5. CDR1 and CDR2 (germline): MNHEY, SMNVEV (reference sequence). The CDR3 DNA is TGTGCCAGCAGTTTATCGATGGGGGGGAGTGAGCAGTTCTTC. This codes for CASSLSMGGSEQFF.

This clonotype was observed many times. CDR3 sequence: CASSPGRGHANEQFF. CDR3 DNA: TGCGCCAGCAGCCCTGGCAGGGGCCACGCCAATGAGCAGTTCTTC. The chain uses TRBV4-3 and TRBJ2-1; D might be TRBD1 (6 bases). V dropped 4 bases and J dropped 6 bases, with 16 bases sitting between them. Germline V gene data show CDR1 as LGHNA and CDR2 as YSLEER. The CDR3 is 15 residues long.

This clonotype was seen many times. J is TRBJ1-1 and V is TRBV18; D unclear. Germline CDR1 KGHSH, CDR2 LQKENI. The CDR3 has 15 amino acids. Between the trimmed V and J ends, which lost 2 bases and 1 base, there was a span of 11 bases. CDR3 protein: CASSPVEGPNTEAFF. CDR3 coding DNA: TGTGCCAGCTCACCAGTCGAAGGACCGAACACTGAAGCTTTCTTT.

This clonotype was seen many times. The chain is built from TRBV4-3 and TRBJ2-5; 11 bases line up with TRBD1. V was pared by 0 bases and J by 4 bases, with 7 bases of the junction left unmatched. CDR1 and CDR2 (germline): LGHNA, YSLEER. This CDR3 has 17 residues. The CDR3 DNA reads TGCGCCAGCAGCCAAGATGGGACAGGGGGTAGGGGAGAGACCCAGTACTTC. Protein sequence: CASSQDGTGGRGETQYF.

This clonotype was counted at least ten times. The chain links TRBV5-1 to TRBJ1-5; D is undetermined. The CDR3 covers 15 residues. Germline values: CDR1 SGHRS, CDR2 YFSETQ. V shed 4 bases and J shed 3 bases, with 14 bases lying between them. The CDR3 nucleotides read TGCGCCAGCAGCCTGGAACCTAATGACAATCAGCCCCAGCATTTT. It is translated as CASSLEPNDNQPQHF.

This clonotype was recorded many times. The rearrangement joins TRBV20-1 to TRBJ1-3; D might be TRBD1 (5 bases). Trimming removed 6 bases at V and 3 bases at J, with 15 bases between. This CDR3 is 14 amino acids long. Germline CDR1 DFQATT, CDR2 SNEGSKA (reference sequence). CDR3 residues: CSAALDTRGNTIYF. The CDR3 nucleotides are TGCAGTGCCGCCCTGGACACCCGTGGAAACACCATATATTTT.

This clonotype was recorded many times. Mismatch with germline at one junction end may stem from a read error. The gene calls are TRBV7-7 and TRBJ2-3; D tentatively fits TRBD1 or TRBD2 (5 bases each). This CDR3 has 14 amino acids. CDR1 and CDR2 (germline): SSHAT, FNYEAQ (reference sequence). The CDR3 sequence: CASSPVRGADTQYF. Written as DNA, the CDR3 is TGTGCTAGCAGCCCCGTACGAGGGGCAGATACGCAGTATTTT.

The sample holds many counts of this clonotype. This chain joins TRBV20-1 and TRBJ2-7, with 12 bases identical to TRBD1. From germline, CDR1 is DFQATT and CDR2 SNEGSKA (reference sequence). The CDR3 covers 13 residues. V was clipped by 6 bases and J by 5 bases; unmatched bases: 5. The DNA of the CDR3 is TGCAGTGCATCCGGGACAGGGGGCCACGAGCAGTACTTC. As protein: CSASGTGGHEQYF.

This chain links TRBV7-2 with TRBJ2-3; the D gene is possibly TRBD2 (6 bases). CDR1 is SGHTA, CDR2 FQGNSA, per germline. This CDR3 comprises 13 residues. V was trimmed by 7 bases and J by 5 bases, leaving 13 bases between them. CDR3 nucleotide sequence: TGTGCCAGCACCCTAGGAGGGGAAGATACGCAGTATTTT. Protein sequence: CASTLGGEDTQYF.

This clonotype was detected many times. The gene calls are TRBV4-3 and TRBJ2-7, with TRBD2 matching over 14 bases. The germline CDR1 and CDR2 sequences are LGHNA and YSLEER. This CDR3 has 17 amino acids. V trimming: 5 bases; J trimming: 5 bases; junction bases outside the gene matches: 11. The CDR3 here is CASSLQTSGRAFNEQYF. CDR3 in DNA: TGCGCCAGCAGCTTACAGACTAGCGGGAGGGCCTTCAACGAGCAGTACTTC.

This clonotype was seen ten or more times. The genes are TRBV4-2 and TRBJ1-1, with 7 bases matching TRBD1. With 1 base clipped from V and 8 bases from J, the junction kept 10 bases outside the gene matches. The CDR3 extends over 15 amino acids. From germline, CDR1 is LGHNA and CDR2 YNFKEQ. The CDR3 here is CASSQGQGPEGEAFF. Written as DNA, the CDR3 is TGTGCCAGCAGCCAAGGACAGGGCCCGGAAGGCGAAGCTTTCTTT.

A word on this clonotype: Being one base from a much bigger clone, this may be a read error. The chain is built from TRBV27 and TRBJ2-1; D is uncertain. CDR1 is MNHEY and CDR2 is SMNVEV in the germline V gene (reference sequence). The ends were cut back, 0 bases at V and 8 bases at J, with 11 bases in the middle. The CDR3 has 14 residues. The CDR3 bases are TGTGCCAGCAGTTTATCGTCCAGGAAGGATGAGCAGTTCTTC. This codes for CASSLSSRKDEQFF.

At least ten counts were recorded for this clonotype. The rearrangement uses TRBV20-1 and TRBJ1-5; TRBD1 agrees at 10 bases. Germline V gene sequence: CDR1 DFQATT, CDR2 SNEGSKA (reference sequence). V trimming: 6 bases; J trimming: 2 bases; junction bases outside the gene matches: 7. This CDR3 is built from 15 residues. The CDR3 loop is CSALTGGQRNQPQHF. CDR3 bases: TGCAGTGCCTTGACAGGGGGCCAGCGCAATCAGCCCCAGCATTTT.

This clonotype was picked up many times. The rearrangement uses TRBV29-1 and TRBJ2-2; the match to TRBD2 covers 7 bases. Germline V gives CDR1 SQVTM, CDR2 ANQGSEA. The length of the CDR3 is 13 residues. Trimming cost V 5 bases and J 6 bases; bases outside gene matches: 6. CDR3 amino acids: CSVQREGAGELFF. As DNA, the CDR3 is TGCAGCGTTCAAAGGGAGGGAGCCGGGGAGCTGTTTTTT.

This clonotype was seen many times. The V and J genes are TRBV7-2 and TRBJ2-7; D is tentatively TRBD1 or TRBD2 (5 bases each). The germline V gene encodes CDR1 SGHTA and CDR2 FQGNSA. This CDR3 is built from 15 residues. V lost 5 bases and J lost 2, with 16 bases in between. In DNA, the CDR3 is TGTGCCAGCAGCGCCCGCCGGGGCGGAACCTACGAGCAGTACTTC. Its translation: CASSARRGGTYEQYF.

This clonotype was seen ten or more times. The chain recombines TRBV6-2 or TRBV6-3 with TRBJ2-1; D may be TRBD2 (5 bases). The CDR3 has 13 residues. In germline, CDR1 is MNHEY, CDR2 SVGEGT. The V and J ends lost 4 bases and 10 bases respectively, with 14 bases between them. CDR3 DNA sequence: TGTGCCAGCAGTTTCCTAGGGCGCGGGGAGCAGTTCTTC. Translation gives CASSFLGRGEQFF.